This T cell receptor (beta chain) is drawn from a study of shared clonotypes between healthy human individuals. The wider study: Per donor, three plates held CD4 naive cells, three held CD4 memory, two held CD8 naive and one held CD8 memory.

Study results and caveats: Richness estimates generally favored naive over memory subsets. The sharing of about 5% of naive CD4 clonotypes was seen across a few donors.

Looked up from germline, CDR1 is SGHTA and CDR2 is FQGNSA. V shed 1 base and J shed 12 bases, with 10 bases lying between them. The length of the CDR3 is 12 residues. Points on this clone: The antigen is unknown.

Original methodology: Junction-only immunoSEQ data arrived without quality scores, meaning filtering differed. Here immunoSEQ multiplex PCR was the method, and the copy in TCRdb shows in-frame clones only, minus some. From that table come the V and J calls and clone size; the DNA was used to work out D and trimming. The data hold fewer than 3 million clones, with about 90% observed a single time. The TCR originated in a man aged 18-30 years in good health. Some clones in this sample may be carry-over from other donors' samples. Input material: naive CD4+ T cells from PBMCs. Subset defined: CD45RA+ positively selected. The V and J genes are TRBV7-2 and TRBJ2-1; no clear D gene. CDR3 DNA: TGTGCCAGCAGCTTAGACGATGCGGTGCAGTTCTTC. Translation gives CASSLDDAVQFF.